This section outlines one TCR beta chain sequence together with its context. The specificity of this receptor is unknown. The cohort was made up of roughly 670 healthy bone marrow donors. At the time of sampling, every cohort member was nominally healthy, though immune exposures that went unrecorded were likely present. The donor tested CMV seropositive, placing the donor among the roughly 300 seropositive members of the cohort. A peripheral blood sample was provided by each donor, and peripheral blood mononuclear cells were used for TCR beta sequencing. Genomic DNA was extracted from the blood cell samples with the Qiagen DNeasy Blood Extraction Kit. Library preparation employed the immunoSEQ multiplex PCR assay. For the multiplex PCR, a mixture combining 60 forward primers for TCR Vbeta segments and 13 reverse primers for TCR Jbeta segments was used. Amplification of the CDR3 region of rearranged TCR beta genes was performed with a multiplex PCR assay on genomic DNA. Amplified TCR beta libraries were sequenced as 87-base-pair reads on the Illumina HiSeq System. The study's processing was this. In a later analysis, tens of millions of unique TCR beta chains were counted across the 690 or so repertoires, and roughly 10 million of these chains were shared by at least two donors. To remove PCR and sequencing errors, raw reads were error-corrected and collapsed into unique sequences using a nearest-neighbor algorithm that merged closely related sequences. V, D and J gene segments were assigned by aligning CDR3 sequences to IMGT reference sequences. For a sequence to be retained, a match of at least six nucleotides was required to both a V gene segment and a J gene segment. A rearrangement counted as productive if the CDR3 had no stop codons and remained in frame with V and J, and every other rearrangement counted as non-productive. CDR3 was defined by IMGT convention, running from the second conserved V-encoded cysteine to the conserved J-encoded phenylalanine. The earlier analysis of a few hundred of the donors excluded any sequence lacking an unambiguous match to a single V gene segment. In an earlier analysis of almost 600 of the donors, a V segment was called functional when productive rearrangements were above 56.7%, and segregating when the standard deviation between donors exceeded 5%. A statistical classification framework was built to diagnose cytomegalovirus status from the catalog of TCR beta chain sequences. In a later analysis, TCR nucleotide sequences were compared against IMGT/GENE-DB human TR gene sequences so that V and J genes could be assigned. The TCRdist pipeline was used in a later analysis to assign CDR3 sequences and most-parsimonious VDJ recombination scenarios. A later analysis defined each TCR beta chain by its CDR3 amino acid sequence plus V-gene family, and excluded reads lacking a unique V-gene family. To address suspected cross-contamination and a sequencing artifact, a later analysis removed over 500 highly shared, low-generation-probability nucleotide sequences. In a later analysis, a clonal expansion index for each public chain was calculated from normalized within-repertoire ranks of inferred template counts. A later analysis computed generation probabilities with a VDJ recombination model fitted to out-of-frame rearrangements, and checked the results against IGoR. A later analysis scored TCR-TCR, TCR-HLA and TCR-CMV co-occurrence with hypergeometric tests, applying a repertoire-size bias correction to TCR pairs. A later analysis estimated false discovery rates by permuting HLA or CMV assignments 20 times. In a later analysis, co-occurring TCRs were grouped using DBSCAN, with TCRdist sequence similarity added in when clustering inside HLA-allele-positive subsets. Co-occurrence clustering excluded repertoires with fewer than 30,000 or more than 120,000 public chains, plus five with anomalous nucleotide sharing. TCRdb limited this immuneACCESS table to in-frame rearrangements with V and J called. A share of clones is missing; checked studies link under half to unresolved V genes, and the rest is unexplained. D and trimming were read from the DNA, whereas the V and J calls and clone size are those reported in that table. The sample's records list 70,000 to 100,000 clones. Together, the top ten hold 4.5% to 6.5% of the sample.

This entry is derived from a study of cytomegalovirus exposure and HLA in healthy donors (dated by TCRdb to the late 2010s). Some background on the complete study: In an earlier analysis of 550 to 750 of the donors, around 290 Gb of sequence data and about 110 million unique TCR beta sequences from some 170 million T cells were reported. Among about 370 genotyped donors of the cohort, an average of about 220,000 unique TCR beta nucleotide sequences was sequenced per donor, of which about 20% were non-productive. To study patterns of TCR occurrence, a later analysis re-analyzed previously published TCR beta repertoires from around 700 donors and added high-resolution HLA genotyping. Typing coverage differed by locus: A, B, C, DRB1 and DQB1 were typed in about 620-630 donors, DQA1 in 500 to 550, DPA1 in approximately 600, and DPB1 in roughly 470. Because of strong linkage in the cohort, roughly five DR-DQ haplotypes were treated as single units for association and clustering. The study profiled the T cell repertoires of under 850 subjects by immunosequencing and related them to cytomegalovirus serostatus. The study was designed to test whether signatures of past pathogen exposure could be identified by cataloging public T cell receptors. Rather than drawing on any new phenotypic data, the later analysis identified candidate immune exposures from TCR beta sequences and the way those sequences occurred across donors. A separate validation cohort of about 110 different subjects was used in addition to the approximately 610-subject first cohort. To decide whether each TCR beta V gene segment behaved as functional or pseudogenic, an earlier analysis of some 580 of the donors relied on high-throughput TCR beta sequencing. Every discovery cohort repertoire had been produced on one sequencing platform. Around 320 gigabases of sequencing data and 78 million or so unique TCR sequences were included in an early release covering 500 to 750 HLA-typed donors. High-throughput TCR immunosequencing, statistical association of individual TCRs with disease status, and machine learning were combined to predict cytomegalovirus infection status. In a later genetic analysis, genome-wide SNP genotypes for about three fifths of the 666 donors were used, and that subset was treated as a discovery cohort. Both class I and class II loci were covered by HLA typing, at four-digit resolution. Of the 350 to 450 genotyped donors, approximately 83% fell in the genetic ancestry cluster associated with self-reported Caucasian donors. Donor age, sex, ethnicity and CMV serostatus were compiled alongside the repertoire data. What the research found in general, with its limitations: Because counts were too low, roughly 17 rarely observed V segments, including chromosome 9 orphons, were left out of the earlier analysis of several hundred of the donors. A later genetic analysis associated a missense DCLRE1C variant with V-gene and J-gene trimming of TCR beta chains, and an independent cohort replicated the association. Only TCR beta chains were sequenced in this cohort, and the absence of alpha or paired-chain data limited detectable features. Assigning TCR associations to individual alleles was difficult when HLA alleles, especially DR and DQ, strongly co-occurred. Because some donors lacked HLA typing at each locus, the association tests relied only on the typed subset. While some public TCRs were present in many individuals, most TCR sequences turned up only very rarely across donors. The classifier was reported to diagnose cytomegalovirus status with high specificity and sensitivity in both the original and validation cohorts. The study gave a list of around 170 TCR beta chains associated with cytomegalovirus. A further reported finding was that TCR beta sequences accurately predicted the HLA-A and HLA-B alleles for most subjects in the first cohort. In a later analysis, several top co-occurrence clusters were reported to appear linked to parvovirus B19, influenza, CMV and Epstein-Barr virus. According to a later genetic analysis, donors in an Asian-associated ancestry cluster had fewer N-insertions in productive TCRs than the approximately 690-donor mean. Roughly uniform sequencing depth across donors was assumed in presence/absence analyses, although this assumption may not hold. In vitro tests confirmed that a few of the cytomegalovirus-associated TCR beta chains recognize cytomegalovirus antigens. In a later analysis, HLA-associated TCR beta chains were found to be more clonally expanded and to have lower generation probabilities than equally common non-associated chains. In a later analysis, the rate of TCR association differed among HLA loci, with DRB1 alleles having the most associated TCRs and HLA-C alleles having the fewest. Broadly in line with IMGT annotations, most TCR beta V segments showed up in productive rearrangements about 90% or about 30% of the time in an earlier analysis of several hundred of the donors. The 87-base-pair reads could not distinguish some IMGT-functional V segments, including TRBV6-2 and TRBV6-3, so those segments were excluded. Linkage disequilibrium might explain the correlated functional status among segregating V segments, but an unknown experimental factor could not be ruled out. A cluster of highly shared sequence variants was judged likely to be a technical artifact of the sequencing pipeline. It was suggested by the authors that the approach could potentially be generalized to other disease states and immunological phenotypes. According to a later analysis, most CMV-associated TCR beta chains appeared to be HLA-restricted, and the HLA associations seemed to be driven largely by CMV exposure. The only immune exposure information available for the cohort was CMV serostatus. At a false discovery rate of 0.05, a later analysis linked 16,951 TCR beta sequences to specific HLA alleles.

CDR1 and CDR2 were assigned from the germline V gene (reference sequence) as LNHDA and SQIVND. V is cut by 4 bases and J by 4 bases, and the space between the germline ends is 11 bases. The CDR3 has 14 amino acids, counting the end cysteine and phenylalanine. Only the CDR3 portion is preserved as DNA: 42 bases, with reading frame beginning at the first base. The rearranged chain carries TRBV19 and TRBJ1-5; a confident D gene designation cannot be given. Specimen: PBMCs. The TCR comes from a girl between 5 and 17 years old in good health and CMV-seropositive. The CDR3 amino acid sequence is: CASSRSAGNQPQHF. The DNA reads as follows: TGTGCCAGTAGTAGGTCGGCGGGGAATCAGCCCCAGCATTTT.